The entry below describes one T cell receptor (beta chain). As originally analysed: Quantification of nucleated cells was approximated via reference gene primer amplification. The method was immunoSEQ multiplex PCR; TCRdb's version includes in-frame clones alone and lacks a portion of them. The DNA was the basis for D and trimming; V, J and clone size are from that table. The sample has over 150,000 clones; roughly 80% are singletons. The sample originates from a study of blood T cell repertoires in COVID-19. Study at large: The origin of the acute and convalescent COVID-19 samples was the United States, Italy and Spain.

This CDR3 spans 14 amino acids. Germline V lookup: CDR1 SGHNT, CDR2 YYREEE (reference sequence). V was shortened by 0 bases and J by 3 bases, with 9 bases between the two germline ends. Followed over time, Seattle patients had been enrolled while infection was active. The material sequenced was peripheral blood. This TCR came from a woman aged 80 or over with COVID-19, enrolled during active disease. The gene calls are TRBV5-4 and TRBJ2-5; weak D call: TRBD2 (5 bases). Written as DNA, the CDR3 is TGTGCCAGCAGCTTGGAACTAGGAGAAGAGACCCAGTACTTC. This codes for CASSLELGEETQYF.